These 23 T cell receptor beta chains share one sample of origin, sequenced in a study of cytomegalovirus exposure and HLA in healthy donors. 60 Vbeta and 13 Jbeta primers were used in PCR. TCRdb's table, derived via immunoSEQ multiplex PCR, lists solely in-frame clones and lacks some. The sample yields approximately 130,000 clones, 78% seen once. Specimen: PBMCs. The receptors shown here come from a woman aged 40 to 49 in good health and CMV-seronegative.

The rearrangement links TRBV9 to TRBJ2-1; no reliable D call. The CDR3 has 13 amino acids. The germline V and J ends were trimmed by 3 bases and 6 bases, with 10 bases remaining between them. Looked up from germline, CDR1 is SGDLS and CDR2 is YYNGEE. The DNA for the CDR3 is TGTGCCAGCAGCGGTGGCCCCTTCAATGAGCAGTTCTTC. Its translation: CASSGGPFNEQFF.

The V and J genes are TRBV11-2 and TRBJ2-1; 9 bases fit TRBD2. The V gene end was trimmed by 2 bases and the J gene end by 5 bases; junction bases not matched to a gene: 7. The germline CDR1 and CDR2 sequences are SGHAT and FQNNGV. This CDR3 comprises 16 residues. Here the CDR3 reads CASSLMAGGANNEQFF. The CDR3 DNA is TGTGCCAGCAGCTTAATGGCGGGGGGGGCAAACAATGAGCAGTTCTTC.

DNA for the CDR3: TGTGCCAGCAGTCCGCGACAGGGAGGCAGTCAGTACTTC. It codes for CASSPRQGGSQYF. The J gene is TRBJ2-4, the V gene TRBV27, with a possible D match to TRBD1 (7 bases). The CDR3 consists of 13 residues. The germline V gene has CDR1 MNHEY and CDR2 SMNVEV (reference sequence). The V end was cut by 5 bases, the J end by 12 bases, with 17 bases between.

V gene TRBV5-1 combines with J gene TRBJ2-3; D may be TRBD2 (5 bases). Per germline, CDR1 SGHRS and CDR2 YFSETQ. The ends were cut back, 3 bases at V and 0 bases at J, with 17 bases in the middle. The CDR3 sequence is 17 residues long. This CDR3 is CASSWARGRLSTDTQYF. The CDR3 DNA reads as TGCGCCAGCAGCTGGGCCCGCGGGCGCCTTAGCACAGATACGCAGTATTTT.

The gene calls are TRBV5-1 and TRBJ2-7; D is perhaps TRBD1 (5 bases). Germline CDR1 reads SGHRS; CDR2 reads YFSETQ. The ends were cut back, 2 bases at V and 2 bases at J, with 8 bases in the middle. CDR3 length: 13 residues. This CDR3 is CASSFAGTYEQYF. CDR3 bases: TGCGCCAGCAGCTTCGCAGGGACCTACGAGCAGTACTTC.

The chain uses TRBV4-1 and TRBJ2-3, with D maybe TRBD2 (5 bases). V dropped 1 base and J dropped 7 bases, with 15 bases sitting between them. This CDR3 has 15 residues. The germline CDR1 and CDR2 sequences are MGHRA and YSYEKL. CDR3 DNA sequence: TGCGCCAGCAGCCAAGCTGGGAGAAATATGAATACGCAGTATTTT. It encodes CASSQAGRNMNTQYF.

This chain connects TRBV5-1 to TRBJ1-1; weak D call: TRBD1 (6 bases). The CDR3 loop spans 14 amino acids. The germline CDR1 and CDR2 sequences are SGHRS and YFSETQ. V was cut by 4 bases and J by 1 base, with 11 bases left in between. CDR3 nucleotides: TGCGCCAGCAGCGAGGGACACACGAACACTGAAGCTTTCTTT. It specifies CASSEGHTNTEAFF.

The chain recombines TRBV5-4 with TRBJ2-3; D perhaps matches TRBD2 (6 bases). CDR3 size: 18 residues. V lost 7 bases and J 0 bases, leaving 24 bases between the germline ends. Germline lookup yields CDR1 SGHNT and CDR2 YYREEE (reference sequence). The DNA of the CDR3 is TGTGCCAGCGAACCTGGGGCGGGGACGAGGGCTAGCACAGATACGCAGTATTTT. Protein product: CASEPGAGTRASTDTQYF. Based on the CDR3 plus reference TRBV5-4 and TRBJ2-3, the full variable domain is ETGVTQSPTHLIKTRGQQVTLRCSSQSGHNTVSWYQQALGQGPQFIFQYYREEENGRGNFPPRFSGLQFPNYSSELNVNALELDDSALYLCASEPGAGTRASTDTQYFGPGTRLTVL.

The V call is TRBV28, the J call TRBJ2-5; TRBD2 matches 8 bases. J was trimmed by 11 bases and V by 1 base; bases with no gene match: 15. Germline V CDR1 and CDR2: MDHEN, SYDVKM. The CDR3 consists of 16 residues. CDR3 DNA: TGTGCCAGCAGTTTATTCGTGCGACACAAGGGCGGGGGGCAGTACTTC. As protein: CASSLFVRHKGGGQYF.

This clone came up once. This chain links TRBV9 with TRBJ2-1; TRBD2 agrees at 9 bases. This CDR3 region has 18 residues. Germline CDR1 SGDLS, CDR2 YYNGEE. The trim removed 0 bases at V and 6 bases at J, leaving 13 bases unmatched. The CDR3 protein is CASSVGGAQLAGFNEQFF. The CDR3 nucleotides read TGTGCCAGCAGCGTAGGGGGAGCCCAGCTAGCGGGATTCAATGAGCAGTTCTTC.

The V call is TRBV19, the J call TRBJ1-2; a possible D gene is TRBD1 (6 bases). The V gene lost 9 bases and the J gene lost 8 bases, with 16 bases spanning the gap. CDR1 LNHDA and CDR2 SQIVND come from the germline V gene (reference sequence). The CDR3 covers 12 residues. The CDR3 is CASRTAPYGYTF. The CDR3 region has the DNA TGTGCCAGCCGGACAGCCCCCTACGGCTACACCTTC.

This chain links TRBV5-6 with TRBJ2-7; TRBD1 aligns across 7 bases. Germline lookup yields CDR1 SGHDT and CDR2 YYEEEE. The CDR3 runs to 13 residues. Trimming took 0 bases from V and 6 from J; bases not matched to a gene: 3. The CDR3 loop reads CASSLGNRGEQYF. DNA of the CDR3: TGTGCCAGCAGCTTGGGAAACAGGGGCGAGCAGTACTTC.

The V and J genes are TRBV10-1 and TRBJ2-1, with D tentatively TRBD2 (6 bases). CDR1 is WNHNN, CDR2 SYGVQD, per germline (reference sequence). CDR3 size: 13 residues. V was pared by 4 bases and J by 5 bases, with 9 bases between. CDR3 nucleotides: TGCGCCAGCAGTGCCGGGGGAAACAATGAGCAGTTCTTC. As protein: CASSAGGNNEQFF.

This chain links TRBV5-1 with TRBJ2-1; 11 nucleotides align to TRBD2. The length of the CDR3 is 16 residues. The germline CDR1 and CDR2 sequences are SGHRS and YFSETQ. J gave up 4 bases and V 4 bases, and 7 bases lay outside the gene matches. CDR3: CASSPGTSGSYNEQFF. The CDR3 coding sequence is TGCGCCAGCAGCCCCGGGACTAGCGGAAGTTACAATGAGCAGTTCTTC.

On this clone: A junction end diverges from the germline sequence, so it may reflect a read error. The gene calls are TRBV25-1 and TRBJ2-6, with 7 positions matching TRBD1. The CDR3 length is 15 residues. CDR1 is MGHDK and CDR2 is SYGVNS in the germline V gene. The CDR3 protein is CASSVQGSGANGLTF. The CDR3 DNA is TGTGCCAGCAGTGTACAGGGGTCCGGGGCCAACGGCCTGACTTTC. Supplemented by reference TRBV25-1 and TRBJ2-6, the full variable domain reads EADIYQTPRYLVIGTGKKITLECSQTMGHDKMYWYQQDPGMELHLIHYSYGVNSTEKGDLSSESTVSRIRTEHFPLTLESARPSHTSQYLCASSVQGSGANGLTFGAGSRLTVL.

V gene TRBV28 combines with J gene TRBJ1-3; D might be TRBD1 (5 bases). The length of the CDR3 is 14 residues. Trimming pared 3 bases from V and 1 base from J, leaving 7 bases between. Germline V gene lookup returns CDR1 MDHEN and CDR2 SYDVKM. CDR3 coding DNA: TGTGCCAGCAGTTTCGGGGGATCTGGAAACACCATATATTTT. Its protein is CASSFGGSGNTIYF.

This chain uses TRBV10-2 with TRBJ2-7, with 12 bases aligning to TRBD2. The CDR3 runs to 15 residues. V was clipped by 6 bases and J by 3 bases; unmatched bases: 6. Germline V lookup: CDR1 WSHSY, CDR2 SAAADI. The CDR3 DNA sequence: TGCGCCAGCAGCCTTGGACTAGCGGGAAACTACGAGCAGTACTTC. This sequence encodes CASSLGLAGNYEQYF.

This clone was counted only a few times. CDR3 DNA: TGTGCCACCAGCCTGGGACAGATGGAGAATGAAAAACTGTTTTTT. It encodes CATSLGQMENEKLFF. The chain employs TRBV15 and TRBJ1-4, with 7 bases lining up with TRBD1. V trimming: 5 bases; J trimming: 5 bases; junction bases outside the gene matches: 8. This CDR3 contains 15 residues. Germline CDR1 LNHNV, CDR2 YYDKDF (reference sequence).

The chain is built from TRBV2 and TRBJ2-5; D is undetermined. The assigned J gene may be wrong: the sequence end matches TRBJ2-7 better. CDR1 and CDR2 from the germline V gene are SNHLY and FYNNEI. This CDR3 region has 11 residues. The CDR3, as DNA: TGTGCCAGCAGTGAGGGCTACGAGCAGTACTTC. Protein sequence: CASSEGYEQYF.

The chain recombines TRBV7-9 with TRBJ2-3; tentatively, D is TRBD2 (5 bases). The CDR3 has 14 amino acids. The germline V gene encodes CDR1 SEHNR and CDR2 FQNEAQ (reference sequence). The V end lost 5 bases, the J end lost 2 bases, and 11 bases lay between the germline ends. CDR3 in amino acids: CASSPSGFTDTQYF. The CDR3, as DNA: TGTGCCAGCAGCCCCAGCGGCTTCACAGATACGCAGTATTTT.

The V call is TRBV28, the J call TRBJ2-1, with TRBD1 as a possible D gene (6 bases). V was clipped by 8 bases and J by 4 bases, with 15 bases between them. The germline V gene encodes CDR1 MDHEN and CDR2 SYDVKM. The CDR3 has 14 amino acids. The CDR3 here is CASLVDSTYNEQFF. DNA for the CDR3: TGTGCCAGCCTAGTGGACAGTACATACAATGAGCAGTTCTTC. The full variable domain, with the rest looked up from reference TRBV28 and TRBJ2-1, is DVKVTQSSRYLVKRTGEKVFLECVQDMDHENMFWYRQDPGLGLRLIYFSYDVKMKEKGDIPEGYSVSREKKERFSLILESASTNQTSMYLCASLVDSTYNEQFFGPGTRLTVL.

V and J are TRBV27 and TRBJ1-5; TRBD1 matches at 7 bases. The V segment lost 5 bases and the J segment 0 bases; nucleotides outside the gene matches: 7. Germline CDR1 is MNHEY and CDR2 is SMNVEV (reference sequence). The CDR3 consists of 16 residues. The DNA for the CDR3 is TGTGCCAGCAGTAGACTGGGACAGCGTAGCAATCAGCCCCAGCATTTT. Its translation is CASSRLGQRSNQPQHF.

This clone came up once. The rearrangement uses TRBV7-9 and TRBJ2-1; TRBD2 agrees at 11 bases. The CDR3 is 15 amino acids. In germline, CDR1 is SEHNR, CDR2 FQNEAQ (reference sequence). V shed 2 bases, J shed 6 bases, and the junction held 3 bases outside the gene matches. The CDR3 protein is CASSLNSGRGNEQFF. As DNA, the CDR3 is TGTGCCAGCAGCTTAAATAGCGGGAGGGGCAATGAGCAGTTCTTC.